These 14 T cell receptor beta chains were all obtained from the same sample, sequenced in a study of cytomegalovirus exposure and HLA in healthy donors (TCRdb year 2017). Library method: the immunoSEQ multiplex PCR assay. For the multiplex PCR, a mixture combining 60 forward primers for TCR Vbeta segments and 13 reverse primers for TCR Jbeta segments was used. TCRdb provides this immuneACCESS table in a form limited to in-frame rearrangements. Some clones are lacking; in checked studies, under half of them reflect an unresolved V gene, and why the rest are absent is not known. The table held for this sample gives about 140,000 clones. The top ten constitute approximately 0.88% of the sample. Sequenced: PBMCs. All receptors come from a male donor in good health and CMV-seronegative.

The chain recombines TRBV30 with TRBJ2-5, with a weak D call TRBD1 (8 bases). CDR1 and CDR2 from the germline V gene are GTSNPN and SVGIG (reference sequence). There are 17 residues in the CDR3. V lost 2 bases, J lost 3 bases, and 22 bases lay in between. This CDR3 is CAWSSTRTGRVKETQYF. CDR3 sequence (DNA): TGTGCCTGGAGTTCTACCCGGACAGGGAGGGTGAAAGAGACCCAGTACTTC.

The chain employs TRBV11-1 and TRBJ2-7; no definite D call. The CDR3 runs to 12 residues. V was pared by 5 bases and J by 2 bases, with 7 bases between. Germline CDR1 and CDR2: SGHAT and FQDESV (reference sequence). CDR3 in amino acids: CASSREPYEQYF. Written as DNA, the CDR3 is TGTGCCAGCAGCCGTGAGCCCTACGAGCAGTACTTC.

This chain links TRBV2 with TRBJ2-7; D may be TRBD1 (6 bases). Germline V gene data show CDR1 as SNHLY and CDR2 as FYNNEI. V was trimmed by 10 bases and J by 2 bases, leaving 18 bases between them. This CDR3 is 14 amino acids long. The CDR3 loop reads CAIEPTGVTYEQYF. In nucleotides, the CDR3 is TGTGCCATCGAGCCGACAGGCGTTACCTACGAGCAGTACTTC.

CDR3 amino acids: CASSIAGGTYEQYF. The CDR3 DNA reads TGTGCCAGCAGTATAGCGGGCGGGACCTACGAGCAGTACTTC. The chain uses TRBV7-8 and TRBJ2-7, with 7 bases that match TRBD2. Germline CDR1 is SGHVS and CDR2 is FQNEAQ. This CDR3 spans 14 amino acids. The ends lost 6 bases at V and 2 bases at J; junction bases unmatched: 7.

The chain recombines TRBV4-2 with TRBJ1-6; possibly TRBD1 for D (6 bases). The CDR3 sequence is 14 residues long. Looked up from germline, CDR1 is LGHNA and CDR2 is YNFKEQ. V was trimmed by 0 bases and J by 8 bases, leaving 8 bases between them. CDR3: CASSQDRGDSPLHF. In DNA, the CDR3 is TGTGCCAGCAGCCAAGACAGGGGAGATTCACCCCTCCACTTT.

The chain links TRBV5-4 to TRBJ2-6; TRBD1 might be the D (6 bases). The CDR3 totals 15 residues. Trimming took 5 bases from V and 0 from J, leaving 9 bases between them. CDR1 SGHNT and CDR2 YYREEE come from the germline V gene (reference sequence). The CDR3 loop reads CASSKGGSGANVLTF. The DNA of the CDR3 is TGTGCCAGCAGTAAAGGGGGCTCTGGGGCCAACGTCCTGACTTTC.

The CDR3 sequence: CASSLAGWGETQYF. CDR3 nucleotides: TGTGCCAGCTCACTAGCGGGATGGGGAGAGACCCAGTACTTC. V is TRBV27 and J is TRBJ2-5, with TRBD2 matching over 10 bases. CDR3 length: 14 amino acids. CDR1 is MNHEY, CDR2 SMNVEV, per germline (reference sequence). V was clipped by 8 bases and J by 4 bases; unmatched bases: 7.

This chain connects TRBV19 to TRBJ2-7, with TRBD2 matching 7 bases. V gave up 4 bases and J gave up 0 bases; unmatched junction bases: 0. The CDR3 has 13 amino acids. The germline CDR1 and CDR2 sequences are LNHDA and SQIVND (reference sequence). The DNA for the CDR3 is TGTGCCAGTAGTAGGGACTACTCCTACGAGCAGTACTTC. Translated: CASSRDYSYEQYF.

Comment on this clone: In the same sample, other DNA sequences code for this CDR3. The chain uses TRBV6-5 and TRBJ2-1; the D gene is possibly TRBD2 (6 bases). CDR1 is MNHEY, CDR2 SVGAGI, per germline. Trimming pared 2 bases from V and 8 bases from J, leaving 7 bases between. The length of the CDR3 is 12 residues. For the CDR3, the DNA is TGTGCCAGCAGTTACGGGGGGTATGAGCAGTTCTTC. Its protein is CASSYGGYEQFF.

The gene calls are TRBV5-5 and TRBJ2-3; maybe TRBD1 (6 bases). CDR1 is SGHKS and CDR2 is YYEKEE in the germline V gene (reference sequence). The CDR3 has 13 residues. The V end was cut by 7 bases, the J end by 1 base, with 10 bases between. The CDR3 DNA reads as TGTGCCAGCGACTGGACAGGCACAGATACGCAGTATTTT. This translates into CASDWTGTDTQYF.

The gene calls are TRBV27 and TRBJ2-7, with D possibly being TRBD1 (5 bases). The CDR3 is 16 residues long. CDR1 MNHEY and CDR2 SMNVEV come from the germline V gene (reference sequence). V was trimmed by 0 bases and J by 1 base, leaving 13 bases between them. In DNA form, the CDR3 reads TGTGCCAGCAGTTTATCTGTTACGGCAGGGTCCTACGAGCAGTACTTC. Residues: CASSLSVTAGSYEQYF.

The gene calls are TRBV10-2 and TRBJ1-5; TRBD1 is a possible D gene (6 bases). V lost 3 bases and J 6 bases, leaving 12 bases between the germline ends. CDR1 WSHSY and CDR2 SAAADI come from the germline V gene. The CDR3 sequence is 14 residues long. In nucleotides, the CDR3 is TGCGCCAGCAGTGAAGGGGGGGCAAGTCAGCCCCAGCATTTT. Translated: CASSEGGASQPQHF.

V usage is TRBV7-9 and J usage is TRBJ2-5; possible D gene TRBD2, 6 bases. Trimming shortened V by 5 bases and J by 13 bases, and 23 bases separated the two germline ends. This CDR3 has 14 amino acids. Germline-derived CDR1 and CDR2 are SEHNR and FQNEAQ (reference sequence). CDR3: CASSPGVPKFVPYF. Written as DNA, the CDR3 is TGTGCCAGCAGCCCGGGAGTTCCAAAGTTTGTTCCGTACTTC.

The CDR3 DNA reads TGCGCCAGCAGCTTGGAGGGGACAGGGAGGGAAAAACTGTTTTTT. Translated: CASSLEGTGREKLFF. The chain joins TRBV5-1 to TRBJ1-4; 9 positions agree with TRBD1. The length of the CDR3 is 15 residues. The junction had 5 bases not matched to a gene; V was cut back by 0 bases and J by 8 bases. Germline V lookup: CDR1 SGHRS, CDR2 YFSETQ.